The 26 T cell receptor beta chains listed next were all sequenced from one sample in a study of glioma-infiltrating T cells. TCR alpha and beta CDR3 regions were amplified from RNA using iRepertoire nested multiplex PCR. TCRdb processed the multiplex PCR reads anew with MiXCR; each CDR3 protein has one entry. The data show some 10,000 distinct CDR3 sequences, with 50% to 65% seen just once and around 20% held by the top ten. Input material: glioma tissue, nonneoplastic brain tissue, or PBMCs (not recorded which). Receptor source: a human donor with low-grade glioma or glioblastoma, undergoing nonglioma brain surgery, or in good health (not recorded which).

The sample holds many counts of this clonotype. The junction shows a germline mismatch at one end, possibly a read error. V is TRBV10-3 and J is TRBJ1-2; 10 bases are shared with TRBD1. Germline CDR1 reads ENHRY; CDR2 reads SYGVKD. The CDR3 is 14 residues long. The CDR3 DNA reads as TGTGCCATCAGTGAGTCGACAGGGGGCGATGGCTGCACCTTC. It specifies CAISESTGGDGCTF.

The rearrangement joins TRBV12-3 or TRBV12-4 to TRBJ1-1, with TRBD1 matching over 9 bases. The junction had 4 bases not matched to a gene; V was cut back by 7 bases and J by 1 base. The CDR3 totals 14 residues. The CDR3 sequence: CASTMGQGNTEAFF. Written as DNA, the CDR3 is TGTGCCAGCACCATGGGACAGGGGAACACTGAAGCTTTCTTT.

Note on this clonotype: One end of the junction varies from germline; a read error may be responsible. This sequence joins TRBV20-1 and TRBJ2-1; 10 bases are shared with TRBD2. CDR1 DFQATT and CDR2 SNEGSKA come from the germline V gene (reference sequence). The CDR3 loop spans 15 amino acids. CDR3 bases: TGCAGTGCTTTCGGGACCAGCGGGAGGGCATATGAGCAGTCCTTC. Amino acids: CSAFGTSGRAYEQSF.

The chain recombines TRBV7-2 with TRBJ2-7, with D unclear. There are 14 residues in the CDR3. V lost 8 bases and J 7 bases, leaving 21 bases between the germline ends. Germline CDR1 is SGHTA and CDR2 is FQGNSA. The CDR3 loop is CASGSLVGWGEQYF. The CDR3 nucleotides are TGTGCCAGCGGCTCCCTCGTCGGGTGGGGAGAGCAGTACTTC.

The V and J genes are TRBV29-1 and TRBJ1-1; 7 bases align to TRBD1. CDR3 length equals 13 residues. The V gene's germline CDR1 is SQVTM and CDR2 ANQGSEA. CDR3 sequence (DNA): TGCGGAGGAAGACAGGGACCCTACACTGAAGCTTTCTTT. It yields the protein CGGRQGPYTEAFF.

This clonotype is labeled medium-sized (0.01 to 0.1%). CDR3 residues: CASSLDRITNEKLFF. Here the CDR3 DNA reads TGCGCCAGCAGCCTGGACCGGATTACTAATGAAAAACTGTTTTTT. The V gene is TRBV4-1, the J gene TRBJ1-4, with D unresolved. V lost 4 bases to trimming and J lost 2 bases, with 11 bases between them. Germline assignment: CDR1 MGHRA and CDR2 YSYEKL. This CDR3 comprises 15 residues.

This clonotype is medium-sized (0.01 to 0.1%) by share. The rearrangement joins TRBV6-1 to TRBJ2-7; D uncertain. Germline assignment: CDR1 MNHNS and CDR2 SASEGT. The CDR3 length is 12 residues. The germline V and J ends were trimmed by 6 bases and 7 bases, with 13 bases remaining between them. CDR3 amino acids: CASRPDKSEQYF. The CDR3 DNA follows: TGTGCCAGCAGACCTGATAAGTCTGAGCAGTACTTC.

The chain has TRBV11-2 and TRBJ1-5, with D unresolved. Trimming removed 2 bases from V and 6 bases from J, with 14 bases in between. The CDR3 covers 15 residues. Germline V gene sequence: CDR1 SGHAT, CDR2 FQNNGV. The CDR3 sequence: CASSLQLERPQPQHF. For the CDR3, the DNA is TGTGCCAGCAGCTTACAGTTGGAGCGTCCTCAGCCCCAGCATTTT.

The chain carries TRBV28 and TRBJ2-1; D assignment may be TRBD1 or TRBD2 (5 bases each). V dropped 0 bases and J dropped 6 bases, with 12 bases sitting between them. The CDR3 sequence is 15 residues long. Germline V CDR1 and CDR2: MDHEN, SYDVKM. The CDR3 DNA reads as TGTGCCAGCAGTTTATGGGGGGAAAGGGGCAATGAGCAGTTCTTC. Its protein is CASSLWGERGNEQFF.

On this clonotype itself: A much bigger clone sits one base away, suggesting this may be a read error. V gene TRBV29-1 combines with J gene TRBJ2-1, with D uncertain. Germline CDR1 and CDR2: SQVTM and ANQGSEA. This CDR3 region has 12 residues. In nucleotides, the CDR3 is TGCAGCGTTGAAGACGGATCCGATGAGCAGTTATTC. Its translation is CSVEDGSDEQLF.

The table lists this clonotype with many counts. Since a much larger clone is just one base distant, this may be a read error. The CDR3 protein is CASSYSASVYEQYF. CDR3 coding DNA: TGTGCCAGCAGTTATAGTGCTAGCGTGTACGAGCAGTACTTC. This chain connects TRBV6-1 to TRBJ2-7; the D gene is possibly TRBD2 (6 bases). The V end was cut by 5 bases, the J end by 4 bases, with 15 bases between. Germline values: CDR1 MNHNS, CDR2 SASEGT. The CDR3 totals 14 residues.

This clonotype is large in the sample. This chain joins TRBV28 and TRBJ1-1; perhaps TRBD1 as D (5 bases). CDR3 length: 15 residues. Germline V lookup: CDR1 MDHEN, CDR2 SYDVKM. Trimming removed 4 bases at V and 2 bases at J, with 14 bases between. CDR3 in DNA: TGTGCCAGCAGTTCCTCGACAGCCGTTAACACTGAAGCTTTCTTT. Its protein product is CASSSSTAVNTEAFF.

About this clonotype itself: Its ends do not fully match the called genes, so a read error is possible. The rearrangement links TRBV12-3 or TRBV12-4 to TRBJ1-5; the D is unclear. The CDR3 length is 14 residues. The CDR3 DNA follows: TGTGCCTGCAGTTTAAGAGACCACGGACAGCCCCAGCATTTT. It specifies CACSLRDHGQPQHF.

The V gene is TRBV20-1, the J gene TRBJ1-1, with no clear D. The length of the CDR3 is 13 residues. Germline V gives CDR1 DFQATT, CDR2 SNEGSKA (reference sequence). CDR3: CGSILTVNTEAFF. The CDR3 nucleotides read TGCGGTTCTATCTTGACGGTGAACACTGAAGCTTTCTTT.

V is TRBV18 and J is TRBJ2-4; no clear D. V dropped 3 bases and J dropped 1 base, with 19 bases sitting between them. This CDR3 comprises 18 residues. Germline-derived CDR1 and CDR2 are KGHSH and LQKENI. The CDR3 region has the DNA TGTGCCAGCTCACCGGGCGGTAGGGCCTTGCTGGCCAAAAACATTCAGTACTTC. Protein product: CASSPGGRALLAKNIQYF.

The chain links TRBV2 to TRBJ2-1, with TRBD2 identical over 12 bases. Germline trimming cut 11 bases from V and 4 bases from J; bases unmatched to any gene: 9. From germline, CDR1 is SNHLY and CDR2 FYNNEI. This CDR3 is built from 15 residues. The CDR3, as DNA: TGTGCCCGCCGTGGACTAGCGGGATCATACAATGAGCAGTTCTTC. Its translation: CARRGLAGSYNEQFF.

This clonotype has a single count. As the CDR3 is not closed by the conserved phenylalanine or tryptophan, this likely results from a read error. The chain has TRBV2 and TRBJ1-2; D is undetermined. V shed 9 bases and J shed 1 base, with 9 bases lying between them. This CDR3 contains 12 residues. The germline V gene has CDR1 SNHLY and CDR2 FYNNEI. Written as DNA, the CDR3 is TGTGCCAGTGATGTTAGTAACTATGGCTACACCTTA. Translated: CASDVSNYGYTL.

This clonotype showed up just once. The junction differs from germline at one of its ends, possibly a read error. V is TRBV12-3 or TRBV12-4 and J is TRBJ1-1, with 7 bases fitting TRBD1. The CDR3 runs to 14 residues. The CDR3 sequence is CASMTGQLNAEDFF. In DNA, the CDR3 is TGTGCCAGCATGACGGGACAGTTGAACGCTGAAGATTTCTTT.

This clonotype was seen once. The missing conserved phenylalanine or tryptophan at the end of this CDR3 makes a read error likely. This chain links TRBV27 with TRBJ1-4, with TRBD1 matching over 9 bases. J lost 8 bases, V lost 6 bases, and 7 bases had no gene match. The germline V gene has CDR1 MNHEY and CDR2 SMNVEV (reference sequence). CDR3 length: 14 residues. CDR3 nucleotide sequence: TGTGCCAGCAGAGTACAGGGGGCGAGAGAAAAACTGTTTCTT. Encoded protein: CASRVQGAREKLFL.

The rearrangement links TRBV11-2 to TRBJ2-3, with unresolved D. Germline V gene data show CDR1 as SGHAT and CDR2 as FQNNGV. The CDR3 length is 15 residues. The CDR3 nucleotides are TGTAACAGCTGCTCTACCACCACTTGCACAGATACGCAGTATTTT. Translating gives CNSCSTTTCTDTQYF.

With respect to this clonotype: A junction end diverges from the germline sequence, so it may reflect a read error. The gene calls are TRBV7-2 and TRBJ2-5; tentatively, D is TRBD2 (7 bases). The CDR3 is made up of 14 amino acids. The germline V gene has CDR1 SGHTA and CDR2 FQGNSA. The CDR3 region has the DNA TGTCCCAGCAGCTTAGCGGGCCTAGGGGGAACCCATTACTTC. It encodes CPSSLAGLGGTHYF.

A few counts support this clonotype. This sequence may be a read error, since a much larger clone differs from it by one base. V gene TRBV29-1 combines with J gene TRBJ2-3; D gene unclear. CDR1 and CDR2 (germline): SQVTM, ANQGSEA. The CDR3 runs 10 residues. The ends were cut back, 8 bases at V and 7 bases at J, with 10 bases in the middle. As DNA, the CDR3 is TGCAGCATAGGTGTGAATACGCAGTATTTT. As protein: CSIGVNTQYF.

On this clonotype: A read error may produce the germline difference seen at one junction end. The chain employs TRBV28 and TRBJ2-2, with D possibly matching TRBD1 (7 bases). Germline loops: CDR1 MDHEN, CDR2 SYDVKM. The CDR3 consists of 15 residues. The CDR3 spells CASSYGGRGTGEPFF. CDR3 in DNA: TGTGCCAGCAGTTATGGGGGGCGTGGCACAGGGGAGCCGTTTTTT.

The V and J genes are TRBV2 and TRBJ1-1; maybe TRBD1 (6 bases). The germline CDR1 and CDR2 sequences are SNHLY and FYNNEI. This CDR3 is built from 13 residues. The V and J ends lost 8 bases and 2 bases respectively, with 12 bases between them. CDR3 coding DNA: TGTGCCAGCTCCCGGGGGCCCAACACTGAAGCTTTCTTT. This gives the protein CASSRGPNTEAFF.

This clonotype is medium-sized within its sample. The J gene is TRBJ2-1, the V gene TRBV20-1, with D maybe TRBD1 (5 bases). The ends were cut back, 5 bases at V and 5 bases at J, with 16 bases in the middle. This CDR3 contains 14 residues. Germline V lookup: CDR1 DFQATT, CDR2 SNEGSKA (reference sequence). CDR3 amino acids: CSAPLIDRHNEQFF. For the CDR3, the DNA is TGCAGTGCTCCGCTTATTGACAGACACAATGAGCAGTTCTTC.

This clonotype was recorded many times. CDR3 coding DNA: TGTGCCAGCAGCTTCGGGACAGCCTACGAGCAGTACTTC. It codes for CASSFGTAYEQYF. The rearrangement links TRBV7-3 to TRBJ2-7; 7 nucleotides line up with TRBD1. V lost 3 bases and J lost 2; bases outside the gene matches: 1. Germline V gene sequence: CDR1 SGHTA, CDR2 FQGTGA. The CDR3 has 13 residues.